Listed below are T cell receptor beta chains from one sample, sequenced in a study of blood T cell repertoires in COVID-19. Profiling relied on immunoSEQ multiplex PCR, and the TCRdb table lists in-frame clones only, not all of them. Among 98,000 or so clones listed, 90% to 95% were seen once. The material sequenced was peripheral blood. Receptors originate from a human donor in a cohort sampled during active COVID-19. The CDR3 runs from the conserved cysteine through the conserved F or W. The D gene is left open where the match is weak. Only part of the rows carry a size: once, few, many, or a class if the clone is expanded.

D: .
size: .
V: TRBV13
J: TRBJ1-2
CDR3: CASSSRESLPGAPLYGYTF
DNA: TGTGCCAGCAGTTCCAGGGAATCCCTTCCAGGTGCTCCACTATATGGCTACACCTTC

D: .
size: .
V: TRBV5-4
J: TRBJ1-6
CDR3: CASSPGGGSYNSPLHF
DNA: TGTGCCAGCAGCCCCGGGGGGGGTTCCTATAATTCACCCCTCCACTTT

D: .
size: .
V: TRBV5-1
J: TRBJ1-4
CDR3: CASSLGFGTNEKLFF
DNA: TGCGCCAGCAGCTTGGGGTTCGGTACTAATGAAAAACTGTTTTTT

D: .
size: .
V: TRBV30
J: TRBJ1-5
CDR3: CAWSVYGRGDQPQHF
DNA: TGTGCCTGGAGTGTATACGGTCGGGGAGATCAGCCCCAGCATTTT

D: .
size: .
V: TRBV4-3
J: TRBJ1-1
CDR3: CASSQASRGGEAFF
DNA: TGCGCCAGCAGCCAAGCTAGCCGGGGTGGTGAAGCTTTCTTT

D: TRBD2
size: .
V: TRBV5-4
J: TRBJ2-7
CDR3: CASSSGLASSYEQYF
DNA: TGTGCCAGCAGCTCCGGACTAGCTAGCTCCTACGAGCAGTACTTC

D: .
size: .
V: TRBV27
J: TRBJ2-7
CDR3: CASSYSGSYEQYF
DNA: TGTGCCAGCAGTTATTCCGGTTCCTACGAGCAGTACTTC

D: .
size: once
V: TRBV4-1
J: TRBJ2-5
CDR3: CASSQVDSQETQYF
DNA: TGCGCCAGCAGCCAAGTTGACAGCCAAGAGACCCAGTACTTC

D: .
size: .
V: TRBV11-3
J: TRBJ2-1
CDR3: CASSLGAGAHNEQFF
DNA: TGTGCCAGCAGCTTGGGAGCAGGGGCTCACAATGAGCAGTTCTTC

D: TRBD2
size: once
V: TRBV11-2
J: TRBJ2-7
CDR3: CASSFGAGGYEQYF
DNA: TGTGCCAGCAGCTTTGGTGCGGGGGGCTACGAGCAGTACTTC

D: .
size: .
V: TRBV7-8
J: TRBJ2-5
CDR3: CASSLGAQLQETQYF
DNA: TGTGCCAGCAGCTTAGGGGCACAGCTACAAGAGACCCAGTACTTC

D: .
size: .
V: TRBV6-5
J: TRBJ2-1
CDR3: CASAYNGFYNEQFF
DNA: TGTGCCAGCGCTTATAACGGGTTCTACAATGAGCAGTTCTTC

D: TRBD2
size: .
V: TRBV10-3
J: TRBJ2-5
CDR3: CAISRFGLAGEENGETQYF
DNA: TGTGCCATCAGCCGCTTCGGACTAGCGGGAGAAGAAAATGGAGAGACCCAGTACTTC

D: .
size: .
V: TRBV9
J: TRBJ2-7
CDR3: CASSPSGAIYEQYF
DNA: TGTGCCAGCAGCCCGAGCGGAGCGATCTACGAGCAGTACTTC

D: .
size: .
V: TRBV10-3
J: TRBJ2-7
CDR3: CAISERVTFNEQYF
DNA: TGTGCCATCAGTGAGAGAGTAACGTTCAACGAGCAGTACTTC

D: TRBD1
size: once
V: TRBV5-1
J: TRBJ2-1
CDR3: CASSLGSQGASENEQFF
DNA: TGCGCCAGCAGCTTGGGCTCACAGGGGGCCTCGGAGAATGAGCAGTTCTTC

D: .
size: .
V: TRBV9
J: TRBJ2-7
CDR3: CASSVGDSPYEQYF
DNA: TGTGCCAGCAGCGTAGGAGACAGTCCCTACGAGCAGTACTTC

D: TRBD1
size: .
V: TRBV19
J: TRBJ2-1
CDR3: CATNRQGIDEQFF
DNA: TGTGCCACAAACCGACAGGGTATCGATGAGCAGTTCTTC

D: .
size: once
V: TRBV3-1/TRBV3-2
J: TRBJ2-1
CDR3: CASSPFRQISPQFF
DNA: TGTGCCAGCAGCCCCTTCCGACAGATCTCCCCTCAGTTCTTC

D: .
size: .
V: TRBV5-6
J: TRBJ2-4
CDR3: CASSHKAVPAIQYF
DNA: TGTGCCAGCAGCCATAAAGCCGTACCCGCCATTCAGTACTTC

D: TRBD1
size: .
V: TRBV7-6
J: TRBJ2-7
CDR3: CASSWGTGSYEQYF
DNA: TGTGCCAGCAGCTGGGGGACAGGCAGCTACGAGCAGTACTTC

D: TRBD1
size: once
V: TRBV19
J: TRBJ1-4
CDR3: CASGGTVNEKLFF
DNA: TGTGCCAGTGGAGGGACAGTGAATGAAAAACTGTTTTTT

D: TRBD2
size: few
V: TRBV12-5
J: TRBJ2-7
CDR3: CASAPSGGRSYEQYF
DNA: TGTGCTAGTGCCCCCTCGGGAGGGAGGTCTTACGAGCAGTACTTC

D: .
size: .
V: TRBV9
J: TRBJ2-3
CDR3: CASSVAGAPADTQYF
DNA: TGTGCCAGCAGCGTAGCGGGAGCACCCGCAGATACGCAGTATTTT

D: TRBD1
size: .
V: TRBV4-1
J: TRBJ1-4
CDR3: CASSQEQGAGEKLFF
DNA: TGCGCCAGCAGCCAAGAACAGGGGGCTGGTGAAAAACTGTTTTTT

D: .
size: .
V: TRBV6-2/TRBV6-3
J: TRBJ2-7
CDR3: CASSSGDKTYEQYF
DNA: TGTGCCAGCAGTTCTGGGGACAAGACCTACGAGCAGTACTTC

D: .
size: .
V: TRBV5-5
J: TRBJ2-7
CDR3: CASRTRLNDEQYF
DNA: TGTGCCAGCAGGACTCGGCTGAATGACGAGCAGTACTTC

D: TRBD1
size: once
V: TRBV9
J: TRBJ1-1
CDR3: CASSSTGTGPLAFF
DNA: TGTGCCAGCAGCTCAACCGGGACAGGTCCGCTGGCTTTCTTT

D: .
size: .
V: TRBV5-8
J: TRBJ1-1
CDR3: CASSPLGRGRGGTEAFF
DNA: TGTGCCAGCAGCCCGCTGGGGAGGGGACGGGGGGGCACTGAAGCTTTCTTT

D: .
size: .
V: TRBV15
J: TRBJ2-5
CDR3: CATSRSGGFGKIQETQYF
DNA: TGTGCCACCAGCAGATCTGGGGGGTTTGGGAAGATCCAAGAGACCCAGTACTTC

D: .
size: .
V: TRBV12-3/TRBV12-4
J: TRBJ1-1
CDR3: CASSRLRDTEAFF
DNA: TGTGCCAGCAGCCGGTTGAGGGACACTGAAGCTTTCTTT

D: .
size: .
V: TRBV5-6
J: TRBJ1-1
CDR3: CASRPDSRGSEAFF
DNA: TGTGCCAGCAGGCCGGACTCGAGGGGGTCTGAAGCTTTCTTT

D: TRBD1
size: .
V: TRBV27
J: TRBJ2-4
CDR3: CASRTGGGNIQYF
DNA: TGTGCCAGCAGAACAGGGGGCGGGAACATTCAGTACTTC

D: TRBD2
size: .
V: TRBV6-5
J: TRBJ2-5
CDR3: CAIRTSGQETQYF
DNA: TGTGCCATCCGGACTAGCGGGCAAGAGACCCAGTACTTC

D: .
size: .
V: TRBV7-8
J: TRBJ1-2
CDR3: CASSRGGDGYTF
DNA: TGTGCCAGCAGCAGAGGGGGGGATGGCTACACCTTC

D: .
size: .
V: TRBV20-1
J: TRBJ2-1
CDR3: CSASKSAAAAFF
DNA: TGCAGTGCTAGTAAAAGCGCCGCCGCCGCGTTCTTC

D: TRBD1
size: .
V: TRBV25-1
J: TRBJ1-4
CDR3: CASSGGTGLTGAGELFF
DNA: TGTGCCAGCAGTGGAGGGACAGGGCTAACTGGCGCGGGGGAACTGTTTTTT

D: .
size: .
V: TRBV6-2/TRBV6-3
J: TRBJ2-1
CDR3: CASSYEEVSQFF
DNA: TGTGCCAGCAGTTACGAGGAAGTGTCGCAGTTCTTC

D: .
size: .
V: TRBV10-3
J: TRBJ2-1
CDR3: CAISPTGNEQFF
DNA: TGTGCCATCAGTCCGACAGGCAATGAGCAGTTCTTC

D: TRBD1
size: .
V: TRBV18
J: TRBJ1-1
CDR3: CASSLHSDRGRAFF
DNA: TGTGCCAGCTCACTTCATTCTGACAGGGGAAGAGCTTTCTTT

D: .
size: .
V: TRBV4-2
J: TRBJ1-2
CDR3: CASSQDAGQYGYTF
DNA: TGTGCCAGCAGCCAAGATGCAGGGCAGTATGGCTACACCTTC

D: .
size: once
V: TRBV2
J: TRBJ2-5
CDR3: CASSLQEETQYF
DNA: TGTGCCAGCAGTCTACAGGAAGAGACCCAGTACTTC

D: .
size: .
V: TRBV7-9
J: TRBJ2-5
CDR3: CASTPTGGGPYF
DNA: TGTGCCAGCACTCCAACAGGGGGGGGCCCGTACTTC

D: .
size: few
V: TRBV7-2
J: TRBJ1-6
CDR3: CASSIPGHNSPLHF
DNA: TGTGCCAGCAGCATTCCGGGACACAATTCACCCCTCCACTTT

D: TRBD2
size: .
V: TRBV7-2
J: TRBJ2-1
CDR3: CASGGGRAAYNEQFF
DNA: TGTGCCAGCGGGGGCGGGAGGGCCGCCTACAATGAGCAGTTCTTC

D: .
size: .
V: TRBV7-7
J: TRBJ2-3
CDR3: CASSARGSSTDTQYF
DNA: TGTGCTAGCAGCGCCCGGGGGAGCAGCACAGATACGCAGTATTTT

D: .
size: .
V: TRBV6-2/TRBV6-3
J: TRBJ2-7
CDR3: CASNPLGRVHEQYF
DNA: TGTGCCAGCAACCCTTTGGGCAGGGTCCACGAGCAGTACTTC

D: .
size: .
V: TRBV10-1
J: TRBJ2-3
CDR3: CASSESADTQYF
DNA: TGCGCCAGCAGTGAGTCCGCGGATACGCAGTATTTT